Listed here are 21 T cell receptor beta chains from one sample, sequenced in a study of beta chain features in type 1 diabetes. The investigators reverse transcribed all of the isolated RNA, so they sequenced expressed TCRB transcripts. Sequencing used immunoSEQ multiplex PCR; TCRdb keeps in-frame clones, though not all of them. The table includes fewer than 900,000 clones, roughly a sixth detected once. Sequenced sample: naive CD4+ T cells from blood. Every receptor here comes from a woman younger than 35 in good health.

This clone was counted only a few times. The chain uses TRBV28 and TRBJ2-7, with D unresolved. The V end lost 3 bases, the J end lost 5 bases, and 8 bases lay between the germline ends. Germline V gene lookup returns CDR1 MDHEN and CDR2 SYDVKM. The CDR3 consists of 12 residues. The CDR3 is CASSFVSDEQYF. CDR3 DNA: TGTGCCAGCAGTTTCGTTTCCGACGAGCAGTACTTC.

J is TRBJ2-7 and V is TRBV5-4; D possibly corresponds to TRBD1 (6 bases). This CDR3 has 15 residues. Germline CDR1 SGHNT, CDR2 YYREEE (reference sequence). Deletions cut 4 bases from V and 6 bases from J, with 20 bases between. CDR3 sequence (DNA): TGTGCCAGCAGCAGAGGGACATTGGCTGGGGGCGAGCAGTACTTC. Its protein product is CASSRGTLAGGEQYF.

In this sample, this clone turned up a few times. The chain uses TRBV7-9 and TRBJ2-7; 8 nucleotides line up with TRBD2. The CDR3 runs 15 residues. From germline, CDR1 is SEHNR and CDR2 FQNEAQ (reference sequence). Trimming at V came to 1 base and at J to 3 bases, leaving 5 bases not matched to a gene. CDR3 sequence (DNA): TGTGCCAGCAGCTTAGTTCGGGGGGGCGACTACGAGCAGTACTTC. Translated: CASSLVRGGDYEQYF. Full variable domain (missing parts from reference TRBV7-9 and TRBJ2-7): DTGVSQNPRHKITKRGQNVTFRCDPISEHNRLYWYRQTLGQGPEFLTYFQNEAQLEKSRLLSDRFSAERPKGSFSTLEIQRTEQGDSAMYLCASSLVRGGDYEQYFGPGTRLTVT.

This clone appeared a few times. The J gene is TRBJ2-1, the V gene TRBV11-2; D may be TRBD1 (5 bases). V shed 5 bases and J shed 8 bases, with 13 bases lying between them. This CDR3 has 13 amino acids. Germline V gene data show CDR1 as SGHAT and CDR2 as FQNNGV. CDR3: CASSPGILDEQFF. CDR3 coding DNA: TGTGCCAGCAGCCCAGGGATACTGGATGAGCAGTTCTTC.

V gene TRBV4-2 combines with J gene TRBJ2-7, with 7 bases aligning to TRBD2. CDR1 and CDR2 (germline): LGHNA, YNFKEQ. V lost 0 bases to trimming and J lost 3 bases; unmatched junction nucleotides: 5. There are 15 residues in the CDR3. The CDR3 coding sequence is TGTGCCAGCAGCCAAGATTTGGCTAGCGGCTACGAGCAGTACTTC. It translates to CASSQDLASGYEQYF.

The chain uses TRBV2 and TRBJ2-1, with 9 bases aligning to TRBD2. The V gene end was trimmed by 4 bases and the J gene end by 9 bases; junction bases not matched to a gene: 10. The germline gives CDR1 SNHLY, CDR2 FYNNEI. The CDR3 has 15 amino acids. The CDR3 nucleotides read TGTGCCAGCAGTGGGGACCTGGCGGGAGGGGGTGAGCAGTTCTTC. It translates to CASSGDLAGGGEQFF.

J is TRBJ1-1 and V is TRBV10-1; the D is unclear. The CDR3 consists of 13 residues. Trimming took 2 bases from V and 0 from J, leaving 4 bases between them. CDR1 is WNHNN and CDR2 is SYGVQD in the germline V gene (reference sequence). The CDR3 coding sequence is TGCGCCAGCAGTGAGAAGATGAACACTGAAGCTTTCTTT. This sequence encodes CASSEKMNTEAFF.

The chain joins TRBV5-5 to TRBJ2-5; 7 bases fit TRBD1. The V and J ends lost 1 base and 4 bases, in that order; junction bases with no gene match: 7. The CDR3 loop spans 15 amino acids. The germline V gene encodes CDR1 SGHKS and CDR2 YYEKEE (reference sequence). The CDR3 coding sequence is TGTGCCAGCAGCTTGTCGACAGGGCGTCGAGAGACCCAGTACTTC. The encoded protein is CASSLSTGRRETQYF.

The chain uses TRBV7-2 and TRBJ2-6; D is uncertain. Germline CDR1 is SGHTA and CDR2 is FQGNSA. V shed 5 bases and J shed 0 bases, with 5 bases lying between them. The CDR3 extends over 14 amino acids. The CDR3 loop reads CASSPSSGANVLTF. CDR3 in DNA: TGTGCCAGCAGCCCCTCCTCTGGGGCCAACGTCCTGACTTTC.

The CDR3 sequence is CASSLALLPGQGIEIYEQYF. The CDR3 nucleotides read TGTGCCAGCAGCTTAGCTCTTCTTCCGGGACAGGGGATTGAAATCTACGAGCAGTACTTC. V usage is TRBV7-2 and J usage is TRBJ2-7, with 10 bases fitting TRBD1. With 0 bases clipped from V and 3 bases from J, the junction kept 17 bases outside the gene matches. Germline lookup yields CDR1 SGHTA and CDR2 FQGNSA. The CDR3 spans 20 residues.

V gene TRBV6-6 combines with J gene TRBJ1-3, with D possibly matching TRBD1 (6 bases). V was clipped by 2 bases and J by 0 bases, with 11 bases between them. The germline V gene has CDR1 MNHNY and CDR2 SVGAGI (reference sequence). The length of the CDR3 is 16 residues. CDR3 DNA: TGTGCCAGCAGTTACCGGACAGCTACCTCTGGAAACACCATATATTTT. The encoded protein is CASSYRTATSGNTIYF.

This clone has only a few counts. The chain carries TRBV7-9 and TRBJ2-3, with TRBD2 matching 10 bases. This CDR3 region has 18 residues. The V and J ends lost 2 bases and 2 bases, in that order; junction bases with no gene match: 10. CDR1 and CDR2 (germline): SEHNR, FQNEAQ (reference sequence). CDR3 amino acids: CASSLRRTSGSYTDTQYF. The CDR3 nucleotides read TGTGCCAGCAGCTTAAGGAGGACTAGCGGCTCCTACACAGATACGCAGTATTTT.

This clone was detected only a few times. The chain joins TRBV6-5 to TRBJ2-1, with TRBD2 matching 9 bases. Germline V lookup: CDR1 MNHEY, CDR2 SVGAGI. Trimming took 6 bases from V and 5 from J; bases not matched to a gene: 5. The CDR3 has 14 amino acids. The CDR3: CASSLSGSDNEQFF. DNA for the CDR3: TGTGCCAGCAGCCTTAGCGGGAGCGACAATGAGCAGTTCTTC.

This sequence joins TRBV23-1 and TRBJ1-1; no clear D gene. TRBV23-1 is classed as an ORF, of uncertain function. This CDR3 is built from 12 residues. Trimming removed 0 bases at V and 6 bases at J, with 5 bases between. The chain's CDR3 is CASSQSLPEAFF. The CDR3 nucleotides are TGCGCCAGCAGTCAATCCCTCCCTGAAGCTTTCTTT.

In this sample, this clone turned up many times. The CDR3 sequence: CASSPPGLAGGDEQFF. Written as DNA, the CDR3 is TGTGCCAGCTCACCACCCGGACTAGCGGGAGGCGATGAGCAGTTCTTC. The genes are TRBV18 and TRBJ2-1; 14 bases agree with TRBD2. This CDR3 comprises 16 residues. V dropped 0 bases and J dropped 8; count of bases not matched to a gene: 3. Germline CDR1 KGHSH, CDR2 LQKENI.

This clone was seen only a few times. This rearrangement joins TRBV11-1 to TRBJ2-6, with 9 nucleotides matching TRBD1. This CDR3 has 16 residues. V shed 8 bases and J 0 bases; nucleotides not matched to a gene: 5. Germline CDR1 SGHAT, CDR2 FQDESV (reference sequence). This chain's CDR3 is CASATGGNSGANVLTF. In nucleotides, the CDR3 is TGTGCCAGCGCGACAGGGGGAAACTCTGGGGCCAACGTCCTGACTTTC.

V and J are TRBV28 and TRBJ2-5; D is undetermined. Germline V CDR1 and CDR2: MDHEN, SYDVKM. The CDR3 length is 17 residues. The germline V and J ends were trimmed by 6 bases and 2 bases, with 22 bases remaining between them. The CDR3 nucleotides are TGTGCCAGCAGCCCCCCCCCACTAATCGGCTCGCAAGAGACCCAGTACTTC. Encoded protein: CASSPPPLIGSQETQYF.

The chain is built from TRBV18 and TRBJ1-5; D gene unclear. Germline-derived CDR1 and CDR2 are KGHSH and LQKENI. With 2 bases removed from V and 1 base from J, the gap between germline ends came to 18 bases. The CDR3 sequence is 18 residues long. CDR3 sequence reads: CASSPSAGGGRSNQPQHF. The CDR3 bases are TGTGCCAGCTCACCATCTGCAGGAGGTGGTCGAAGCAATCAGCCCCAGCATTTT. Looking up the rest from reference TRBV18 and TRBJ1-5 gives the full variable domain: NAGVMQNPRHLVRRRGQEARLRCSPMKGHSHVYWYRQLPEEGLKFMVYLQKENIIDESGMPKERFSAEFPKEGPSILRIQQVVRGDSAAYFCASSPSAGGGRSNQPQHFGDGTRLSIL.

This clone was picked up a small number of times. CDR3 DNA: TGCAGCGTTGAGTTCTTGGGTACGAAGACCCAGTACTTC. Amino acids: CSVEFLGTKTQYF. The J gene is TRBJ2-5, the V gene TRBV29-1; D not resolved. Trimming left V 3 bases short and J 6 bases short, with 14 bases between. The CDR3 spans 13 residues. Germline loops: CDR1 SQVTM, CDR2 ANQGSEA.

The rearrangement joins TRBV15 to TRBJ2-5, with a tentative D call TRBD1 (5 bases). In germline, CDR1 is LNHNV, CDR2 YYDKDF (reference sequence). The CDR3 extends over 14 amino acids. V was pared by 2 bases and J by 4 bases, with 11 bases between. CDR3 sequence (DNA): TGTGCCACCAGCAGAAAACAGGTTCCAGAGACCCAGTACTTC. It translates to CATSRKQVPETQYF.

The chain carries TRBV2 and TRBJ1-4, with TRBD1 identical over 8 bases. The CDR3 is 17 amino acids. Germline V CDR1 and CDR2: SNHLY, FYNNEI. After removal of 5 bases from V and 8 bases from J, the junction contained 16 bases not matched to a gene. This chain's CDR3 is CASSRRTGSSYREKLFF. In DNA form, the CDR3 reads TGTGCCAGCAGTAGAAGGACAGGGTCAAGTTATAGGGAAAAACTGTTTTTT.